One sample yielded the 17 T cell receptor beta chains listed below, sequenced in a study of radiotherapy plus CTLA-4 blockade in lung cancer. Sequencing used immunoSEQ multiplex PCR; TCRdb keeps in-frame clones, though not all of them. The sample lists 25,000 to 30,000 clones; around 79% were seen once. Sequenced here: peripheral blood, sampled from a patient treated with radiotherapy plus ipilimumab. The receptors here all came from a human donor with non-small cell lung cancer that progressed on radiotherapy plus ipilimumab.

This clone was counted a single time. The CDR3 DNA sequence: TGTGCCAGCAGTTCCGGGATGCCGGGCGCAGATACGCAGTATTTT. Protein product: CASSSGMPGADTQYF. The V call is TRBV27, the J call TRBJ2-3, with D possibly matching TRBD2 (5 bases). The length of the CDR3 is 15 residues. V was cut by 4 bases and J by 4 bases, with 15 bases left in between. CDR1 MNHEY and CDR2 SMNVEV come from the germline V gene (reference sequence).

This clone occurred once. The chain recombines TRBV28 with TRBJ2-2; no clear D gene. CDR3 length: 13 residues. V gave up 8 bases and J gave up 3 bases, with 10 bases separating them. Germline assignment: CDR1 MDHEN and CDR2 SYDVKM. The CDR3: CASAASYTGELFF. In DNA form, the CDR3 reads TGTGCCAGCGCAGCCTCTTACACCGGGGAGCTGTTTTTT. Supplemented by reference TRBV28 and TRBJ2-2, the full variable domain reads DVKVTQSSRYLVKRTGEKVFLECVQDMDHENMFWYRQDPGLGLRLIYFSYDVKMKEKGDIPEGYSVSREKKERFSLILESASTNQTSMYLCASAASYTGELFFGEGSRLTVL.

This clone has just a few counts. This chain joins TRBV4-3 and TRBJ1-2; weak D call: TRBD1 (5 bases). From germline, CDR1 is LGHNA and CDR2 YSLEER. V lost 1 base to trimming and J lost 7 bases, with 13 bases between them. The CDR3 is 14 amino acids. The CDR3 DNA sequence: TGCGCCAGCAGCCAAGCCTACCAGGGTCGTGGCTACACCTTC. It translates to CASSQAYQGRGYTF.

The rearrangement joins TRBV4-1 to TRBJ2-2; the D call may be TRBD1 or TRBD2 (5 bases each). Per germline, CDR1 MGHRA and CDR2 YSYEKL. The CDR3 extends over 15 amino acids. V was pared by 4 bases and J by 1 base, with 10 bases between. CDR3 in amino acids: CASSPRDGNTGELFF. The CDR3 coding sequence is TGCGCCAGCAGCCCCCGGGACGGGAACACCGGGGAGCTGTTTTTT.

The gene calls are TRBV25-1 and TRBJ2-5, with TRBD2 as a possible D gene (7 bases). The V gene's germline CDR1 is MGHDK and CDR2 SYGVNS. The V and J ends lost 4 bases and 7 bases respectively, with 25 bases between them. There are 17 residues in the CDR3. CDR3 in DNA: TGTGCCAGCAGTGCTGGTCCTAGCGGAGGGGGATCAGGGACCCAGTACTTC. Residues: CASSAGPSGGGSGTQYF.

The chain couples TRBV6-1 to TRBJ2-5, with no clear D. Germline V gene data show CDR1 as MNHNS and CDR2 as SASEGT. V lost 10 bases, J lost 2 bases, and 17 bases lay in between. CDR3 size: 14 residues. CDR3 DNA sequence: TGTGCCACCCAACGAGGCAAGAGACAAGAGACCCAGTACTTC. This codes for CATQRGKRQETQYF.

In this sample, this clone turned up once. The CDR3 spells CASSGTESYEQYF. DNA for the CDR3: TGTGCCAGCAGCGGGACAGAGTCCTACGAGCAGTACTTC. The rearrangement uses TRBV28 and TRBJ2-7; 7 nucleotides line up with TRBD1. This CDR3 has 13 residues. V gave up 6 bases and J gave up 1 base; unmatched junction bases: 3. Germline loops: CDR1 MDHEN, CDR2 SYDVKM.

The chain recombines TRBV25-1 with TRBJ2-1, with 9 bases aligning to TRBD1. The CDR3 sequence is 14 residues long. V shed 4 bases and J 7 bases; nucleotides not matched to a gene: 5. CDR1 is MGHDK, CDR2 SYGVNS, per germline. CDR3 loop: CASSGQGDINEQFF. Here the CDR3 DNA reads TGTGCCAGCAGTGGACAGGGGGACATAAATGAGCAGTTCTTC. Combining the CDR3 with reference TRBV25-1 and TRBJ2-1 gives the whole variable domain EADIYQTPRYLVIGTGKKITLECSQTMGHDKMYWYQQDPGMELHLIHYSYGVNSTEKGDLSSESTVSRIRTEHFPLTLESARPSHTSQYLCASSGQGDINEQFFGPGTRLTVL.

Only a few counts were recorded for this clone. The gene calls are TRBV27 and TRBJ2-7; tentative D call: TRBD2 (6 bases). CDR3 length: 14 residues. CDR1 MNHEY and CDR2 SMNVEV come from the germline V gene (reference sequence). Trimming took 0 bases from V and 5 from J, leaving 11 bases between them. The chain's CDR3 is CASSLSGGTDEQYF. The CDR3, as DNA: TGTGCCAGCAGTTTATCTGGGGGGACCGACGAGCAGTACTTC.

This clone was found a few times. V usage is TRBV5-4 and J usage is TRBJ2-3, with 9 bases aligning to TRBD2. In germline, CDR1 is SGHNT, CDR2 YYREEE (reference sequence). J was trimmed by 1 base and V by 4 bases; bases with no gene match: 7. The CDR3 has 16 residues. This CDR3 reads CASSRSGGYRTDTQYF. Written as DNA, the CDR3 is TGTGCCAGCAGCCGTAGCGGGGGTTACCGCACAGATACGCAGTATTTT.

DNA of the CDR3: TGTGCCAGCAGCCTAAGGACTAGAAACACAGATACGCAGTATTTT. Protein sequence: CASSLRTRNTDTQYF. This chain connects TRBV13 to TRBJ2-3, with TRBD2 matching 7 bases. The CDR3 sequence is 15 residues long. Germline V gives CDR1 PRHDT, CDR2 FYEKMQ (reference sequence). Trimming cost V 5 bases and J 2 bases; bases outside gene matches: 7. The full variable domain, rest sourced from reference TRBV13 and TRBJ2-3, is AAGVIQSPRHLIKEKRETATLKCYPIPRHDTVYWYQQGPGQDPQFLISFYEKMQSDKGSIPDRFSAQQFSDYHSELNMSSLELGDSALYFCASSLRTRNTDTQYFGPGTRLTVL.

The rearrangement uses TRBV18 and TRBJ1-2; 10 bases are shared with TRBD1. The V gene's germline CDR1 is KGHSH and CDR2 LQKENI. V trimming: 6 bases; J trimming: 4 bases; junction bases outside the gene matches: 8. The CDR3 runs 15 residues. Here the CDR3 reads CASSPPTGGGYGYTF. In DNA, the CDR3 is TGTGCCAGCTCTCCCCCGACAGGGGGCGGCTATGGCTACACCTTC.

The sample holds a few counts of this clone. Written as DNA, the CDR3 is TGTGCCTGGAGTGTGGACCGCTCCTATAATTCACCCCTCCACTTT. Translating gives CAWSVDRSYNSPLHF. The rearrangement uses TRBV30 and TRBJ1-6; D is unclear. Germline V gene sequence: CDR1 GTSNPN, CDR2 SVGIG (reference sequence). CDR3 length: 15 amino acids. V shed 0 bases and J shed 0 bases, with 6 bases lying between them.

This chain connects TRBV28 to TRBJ1-4, with a weak D call TRBD1 (6 bases). Germline assignment: CDR1 MDHEN and CDR2 SYDVKM. V lost 4 bases to trimming and J lost 7 bases, with 16 bases between them. The CDR3 is made up of 15 amino acids. CDR3 DNA: TGTGCCAGCAGTTCGCCATCCAAACAGGGTGAAAAACTGTTTTTT. It yields the protein CASSSPSKQGEKLFF.

This rearrangement joins TRBV11-1 to TRBJ2-1, with 15 bases lining up with TRBD2. There are 15 residues in the CDR3. Per the germline V gene, CDR1 is SGHAT and CDR2 is FQDESV (reference sequence). V was clipped by 6 bases and J by 9 bases; unmatched bases: 6. CDR3 DNA: TGTGCCAGCAGTCGGACTAGCGGGGGGGCGGGTGAGCAGTTCTTC. It is translated as CASSRTSGGAGEQFF.

The gene calls are TRBV19 and TRBJ2-5; D is tentatively TRBD1 or TRBD2 (6 bases each). V gave up 6 bases and J gave up 1 base, with 9 bases separating them. The germline V gene encodes CDR1 LNHDA and CDR2 SQIVND (reference sequence). The CDR3 contains 13 residues. The CDR3 nucleotides read TGTGCCAGTAGCGGGGGCCGCCAAGAGACCCAGTACTTC. Encoded protein: CASSGGRQETQYF.

J is TRBJ2-7 and V is TRBV7-3; 9 bases match TRBD2. From germline, CDR1 is SGHTA and CDR2 FQGTGA. The CDR3 totals 15 residues. V was clipped by 5 bases and J by 0 bases; unmatched bases: 5. The CDR3 reads CASSQTSGSSYEQYF. CDR3 sequence (DNA): TGTGCCAGCAGCCAGACTAGCGGTAGCTCCTACGAGCAGTACTTC.